These 5 T cell receptor beta chains originate from one sample sequenced in a study of shared clonotypes between healthy human individuals (dated by TCRdb to about 2020). The library was made by the immunoSEQ multiplex PCR assay. TCRdb mirrors the immuneACCESS table, restricted to in-frame sequences. Some clones are absent from its copies; in checked studies, under half trace to an unresolved V gene, and the reason for the others is unknown. The sample table contains hundreds of thousands of clones; only one count was recorded for around two thirds of them. The ten largest clonotypes hold 1.5% to 2% of the sample. The source material was memory CD4+ T cells sorted from blood. The intended sense of this specimen's cell subset or site label: CD45RA-negative fraction. The receptors were gathered from a woman in her 30s in good health.

On this clone: At the DNA level, this CDR3 is encoded by other sequences in the same sample as well. The chain links TRBV19 to TRBJ2-3, with 7 bases matching TRBD1. The CDR3 totals 15 residues. After removal of 2 bases from V and 0 bases from J, the junction contained 2 bases not matched to a gene. Germline V gene data show CDR1 as LNHDA and CDR2 as SQIVND (reference sequence). The CDR3 spells CASSIMGQSTDTQYF. CDR3 DNA: TGTGCCAGTAGTATAATGGGACAGAGCACAGATACGCAGTATTTT.

The chain has TRBV19 and TRBJ1-4; D unclear. Trimming shortened V by 3 bases and J by 6 bases, and 8 bases separated the two germline ends. Germline CDR1 is LNHDA and CDR2 is SQIVND (reference sequence). This CDR3 has 13 amino acids. The CDR3 DNA reads as TGTGCCAGTAGTATGTGGGTGTATGAAAAACTGTTTTTT. Translated, it gives CASSMWVYEKLFF.

Note on this clone: Additional DNA sequences in this sample encode the identical CDR3. The chain joins TRBV7-9 to TRBJ1-4, with 9 bases aligning to TRBD1. Trimming removed 5 bases from V and 7 bases from J; junction bases left unmatched: 5. CDR3 length: 14 residues. The germline V gene encodes CDR1 SEHNR and CDR2 FQNEAQ (reference sequence). The CDR3 here is CASSRTGVGEKLFF. CDR3 bases: TGTGCCAGCAGCCGGACAGGGGTGGGTGAAAAACTGTTTTTT.

The chain has TRBV5-4 and TRBJ1-5; D gene ambiguous. There are 15 residues in the CDR3. Deletions cut 6 bases from V and 0 bases from J, with 13 bases between. Germline V lookup: CDR1 SGHNT, CDR2 YYREEE (reference sequence). CDR3 coding DNA: TGTGCCAGCAACACGGTGGTGTATAGCAATCAGCCCCAGCATTTT. It encodes CASNTVVYSNQPQHF.

The CDR3 DNA reads TGTGCCAGCAGCTCCCCAACAGCCAAAAACATTCAGTACTTC. It encodes CASSSPTAKNIQYF. The J gene is TRBJ2-4, the V gene TRBV11-2; no definite D call. The CDR3 is made up of 14 amino acids. Trimming took off 4 bases at V and 0 bases at J, with 7 bases between the two ends. Looked up from germline, CDR1 is SGHAT and CDR2 is FQNNGV.